Listed below are T cell receptor beta chains from one sample, sequenced in a study of neurological immune-mediated disorders. TCRdb itself ran the 5' RACE reads through MiXCR, one entry per CDR3 protein. The sample yields approximately 87,000 distinct CDR3 sequences, roughly an eighth seen once. The sequencing input was PBMCs. The receptors come from a woman aged 45-65 years in good health. The CDR3 runs from the conserved cysteine through the conserved F or W. D genes are given only for firm matches. Rows may omit the clone size; those that give it use once, few, many or a size class.

TRBJ2-5 | many | TRBV6-2/TRBV6-3 | TRBD1 | TGTGCCACCCAACAGGGGGCACAAGAGACCCAGTACTTC | CATQQGAQETQYF
TRBJ1-1 | - | TRBV6-5 | - | TGTGCCAGCAGTTCCGGGTTTGGGGAAAACACTGAAGCTTTCTTT | CASSSGFGENTEAFF
TRBJ2-7 | many | TRBV5-1 | TRBD2 | TGCGCCAGCAGCGTGACTAGCGGGGTTTCCTACGAGCAGTACTTC | CASSVTSGVSYEQYF
TRBJ2-1 | many | TRBV5-1 | TRBD2 | TGCGCCAGCAGACTGACTAGCGGGAGTGGGGGAAATGAGCAGTTCTTC | CASRLTSGSGGNEQFF
TRBJ2-3 | many | TRBV5-1 | - | TGCGCCAGCAGCTCCCTTTGGCCAGATACGCAGTATTTT | CASSSLWPDTQYF
TRBJ2-5 | many | TRBV7-9 | - | TGTGCCAGCAGCTCCTCAGGCGGGGAGACCCAGTACTTC | CASSSSGGETQYF
TRBJ1-5 | many | TRBV6-2/TRBV6-3 | - | TGTGCCAGCAGCTTAACAGGGAATAGCAATCAGCCCCAGCATTTT | CASSLTGNSNQPQHF
TRBJ2-1 | - | TRBV7-7 | TRBD1 | TGTGCTAGCAGCTTAGGACAGGCCTACTCCAGTGAGCAGTTCTTC | CASSLGQAYSSEQFF
TRBJ1-3 | many | TRBV7-2 | - | TGTGCCAGCAGCCAGGGACCCCGAAACACCATATATTTT | CASSQGPRNTIYF
TRBJ2-3 | many | TRBV9 | - | TGTGCCAGCAGCCTACAGACGGGGAATACGCAGTATTTT | CASSLQTGNTQYF
TRBJ2-7 | many | TRBV15 | TRBD1 | TGTGCCACCAGCAGAGACCGGGACAGGGCCTACGAGCAGTACTTC | CATSRDRDRAYEQYF
TRBJ1-2 | - | TRBV27 | TRBD1 | TGTGCCAGCAGTCTCCGAGGGACAGGGAGCTATGGCTACACCTTC | CASSLRGTGSYGYTF
TRBJ1-2 | many | TRBV3-1 | - | TGTGCCAGCAGCCAAGATCGTAGGGTCTATGGCTACACCTTC | CASSQDRRVYGYTF
TRBJ2-5 | many | TRBV20-1 | TRBD2 | TGCAGTGCCTCGGGACTAGCGGTTCTATTCCAAGAGACCCAGTACTTC | CSASGLAVLFQETQYF
TRBJ2-1 | - | TRBV28 | - | TGTGCCGGACCCAAGGTGGGAGGTGAGCAGTTCTTC | CAGPKVGGEQFF
TRBJ2-7 | many | TRBV20-1 | TRBD2 | TGCAGTGCTAGAAGTGTCGGGGGGAGGTACGAGCAGTACTTC | CSARSVGGRYEQYF
TRBJ2-1 | many | TRBV12-3/TRBV12-4 | - | TGTGCCAGCAGCCCCTGGCGGGGCCTTTACAATGAGCAGTTCTTC | CASSPWRGLYNEQFF
TRBJ1-4 | few | TRBV7-9 | - | TGTGCCAGCAGCTTAGCCGGAGGGGGTGAAAAACTGTTTTTT | CASSLAGGGEKLFF
TRBJ2-7 | many | TRBV28 | TRBD1 | TGTGCCAGCAGACCCCCCGGACAGGGGGGCCCATACGAGCAGTACTTC | CASRPPGQGGPYEQYF
TRBJ2-5 | many | TRBV28 | TRBD1 | TGTGCCAGCAGCAAGACAGGGGGCGGGGAGACCCAGTACTTC | CASSKTGGGETQYF
TRBJ2-5 | many | TRBV3-1 | TRBD2 | TGTGCCAGCAGCCAAGGATCGTCCAGCGGGGGGGCAGGAGAGACCCAGTACTTC | CASSQGSSSGGAGETQYF
TRBJ2-5 | - | TRBV5-5 | - | TGTGCCAGCAGCACCAGTGGCGGACCGACTTCTTGGAAGGAGACCCAGTACTTC | CASSTSGGPTSWKETQYF
TRBJ1-5 | many | TRBV7-2 | TRBD1 | TGTGCCAGCAGCCCCGGGAGGGGGCCCCAGCCCCAGCATTTT | CASSPGRGPQPQHF
TRBJ1-2 | - | TRBV5-6 | - | TGTGCCAGCAGCTTGGACACTCGTTATGACTACACCTTC | CASSLDTRYDYTF
TRBJ2-7 | - | TRBV11-1 | TRBD1 | TGTGCCAGCAGCTATCGGACAGGGAGCTCCTACGAGCAGTACTTC | CASSYRTGSSYEQYF
TRBJ2-5 | many | TRBV5-1 | TRBD1 | TGCGCCAGCAGCCCCGGACAGGTACAAGAGACCCAGTACTTC | CASSPGQVQETQYF
TRBJ2-1 | - | TRBV3-1 | TRBD2 | TGTGCCAGCAGTACCGGGACTAGCTTCAACCATGAGCAGTTCTTC | CASSTGTSFNHEQFF
TRBJ2-3 | many | TRBV24-1 | TRBD1 | TGTGCCACCAGTGACCCGGGACAGTTAACAGATACGCAGTATTTT | CATSDPGQLTDTQYF
TRBJ2-7 | many | TRBV5-6 | TRBD1 | TGTGCCAGCAGCTCGACAGGGTTCCTCTACGAGCAGTACTTC | CASSSTGFLYEQYF
TRBJ2-7 | - | TRBV20-1 | TRBD1 | TGCAGTGCTGGGGAGAGGGGGCTTGTCGAGCAGTACTTC | CSAGERGLVEQYF
TRBJ1-1 | many | TRBV9 | - | TGTGCCAGCAGCGTAGAGGTGGAGAACACTGAAGCTTTCTTT | CASSVEVENTEAFF
TRBJ2-2 | many | TRBV5-1 | TRBD2 | TGCGCCACCTCGGGGGGGCGAGACACCGGGGAGCTGTTTTTT | CATSGGRDTGELFF
TRBJ1-1 | many | TRBV28 | - | TGTGCCAGTCCAGCTCGCGGGGAGGGCACTGAAGCTTTCTTT | CASPARGEGTEAFF
TRBJ2-1 | many | TRBV5-1 | - | TGCGCCACTCGGACGAGGCCAGATTCCGATTTTGGTGGGTTCTTC | CATRTRPDSDFGGFF
TRBJ1-4 | many | TRBV5-4 | TRBD1 | TGTGCCAGCAGCTCCGCAACAGGGGGCGCGGAAAAACTGTTTTTT | CASSSATGGAEKLFF
TRBJ1-2 | many | TRBV28 | - | TGTGCCAGCAGTTTCCCAGCTAACTATGGCTACACCTTC | CASSFPANYGYTF
TRBJ1-1 | many | TRBV5-1 | - | TGCGCCAGCAGCTTGGCCGGAGGGGGGAACACTGAAGCTTTCTTT | CASSLAGGGNTEAFF